This TCR beta chain appears in the sequencing data of a study of immune evolution from preneoplasia to lung adenocarcinoma. This table comes from immunoSEQ multiplex PCR, and its TCRdb copy is limited to in-frame clones, with some not included. The sample shows around 7,500 clones, 74% of them seen only once. V lost 2 bases, J lost 3 bases, and 8 bases stayed unmatched. This CDR3 comprises 15 residues. Germline CDR1 and CDR2: SGHDT and YYEEEE. The sequenced sample was FFPE atypical adenomatous hyperplasia tissue from the lung. Subset described: atypical adenomatous hyperplasia (AAH), lung preneoplasia. This receptor was obtained from a donor at least 70 years old with lung adenocarcinoma. Some clones in this sample may be carry-over from other donors' samples. This chain uses TRBV5-6 with TRBJ2-7, with 7 bases matching TRBD2. CDR3 sequence reads: CASSFIGASGYEQYF. Written as DNA, the CDR3 is TGTGCCAGCAGCTTCATAGGGGCTAGCGGCTACGAGCAGTACTTC. The full variable domain, completed using reference TRBV5-6 and TRBJ2-7, is DAGVTQSPTHLIKTRGQQVTLRCSPKSGHDTVSWYQQALGQGPQFIFQYYEEEERQRGNFPDRFSGHQFPNYSSELNVNALLLGDSALYLCASSFIGASGYEQYFGPGTRLTVT.